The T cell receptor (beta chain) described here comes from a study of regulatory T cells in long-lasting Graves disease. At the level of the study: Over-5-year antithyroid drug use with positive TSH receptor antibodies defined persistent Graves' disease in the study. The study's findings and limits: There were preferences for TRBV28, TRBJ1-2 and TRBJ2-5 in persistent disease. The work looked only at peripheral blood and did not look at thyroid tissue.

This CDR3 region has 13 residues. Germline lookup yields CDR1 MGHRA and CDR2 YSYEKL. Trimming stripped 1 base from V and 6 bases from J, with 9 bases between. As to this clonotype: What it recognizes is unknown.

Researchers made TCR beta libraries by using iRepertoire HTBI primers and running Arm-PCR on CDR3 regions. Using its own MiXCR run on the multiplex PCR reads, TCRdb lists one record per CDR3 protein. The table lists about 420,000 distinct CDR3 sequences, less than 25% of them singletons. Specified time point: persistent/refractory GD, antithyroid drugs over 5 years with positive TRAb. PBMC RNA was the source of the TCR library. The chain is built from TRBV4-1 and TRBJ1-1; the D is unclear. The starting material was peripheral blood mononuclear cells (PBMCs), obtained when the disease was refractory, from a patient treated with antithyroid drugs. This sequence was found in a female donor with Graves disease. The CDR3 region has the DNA TGCGCCAGCAGCCAAGCCGGGTCGGCTGAAGCTTTCTTT. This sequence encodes CASSQAGSAEAFF.